The 13 T cell receptor beta chains presented below share a single source sample, sequenced in a study of shared clonotypes between healthy human individuals. Assay used: immunoSEQ multiplex PCR; TCRdb lists only in-frame clones, some missing. The data contain 400,000 to 500,000 clones, about 79% of them seen just once; the ten biggest clones take up under 15%. Sequenced material: PBMCs. These TCRs come from a woman aged 40 to 49 in good health. Some clones in this sample may be carry-over from other donors' samples.

This clone was counted at least ten times. The rearrangement links TRBV19 to TRBJ1-5; D may be TRBD1 (5 bases). The CDR3 extends over 16 amino acids. Germline CDR1 is LNHDA and CDR2 is SQIVND (reference sequence). Trimming pared 4 bases from V and 4 bases from J, leaving 17 bases between. CDR3 loop: CASSKGTEYSNQPQHF. The CDR3 DNA is TGTGCCAGTAGTAAAGGGACGGAATACTCGAATCAGCCCCAGCATTTT.

Turning to this clone: The identical CDR3 is also encoded by other nucleotide sequences in the sample. The chain recombines TRBV2 with TRBJ2-1, with 10 bases fitting TRBD1. This CDR3 spans 16 amino acids. The germline CDR1 and CDR2 sequences are SNHLY and FYNNEI. The V and J ends lost 5 bases and 2 bases, in that order; junction bases with no gene match: 6. The CDR3 DNA follows: TGTGCCAGCAGTCCCTCGGGGACAGGGGCCTACAATGAGCAGTTCTTC. The encoded protein is CASSPSGTGAYNEQFF.

Comment on this clone: The germline gene is not matched at one end of the junction; a read error may be the cause. The chain recombines TRBV5-4 with TRBJ2-1; 14 bases align to TRBD2. CDR3 length equals 13 residues. Germline V gives CDR1 SGHNT, CDR2 YYREEE (reference sequence). CDR3 nucleotides: TGTGCCAGCAGCTCCACCCGGGGACTAGCGGGAGTCTTC. It encodes CASSSTRGLAGVF. Full variable domain (missing parts from reference TRBV5-4 and TRBJ2-1): ETGVTQSPTHLIKTRGQQVTLRCSSQSGHNTVSWYQQALGQGPQFIFQYYREEENGRGNFPPRFSGLQFPNYSSELNVNALELDDSALYLCASSSTRGLAGVFGPGTRLTVL.

The chain links TRBV6-4 to TRBJ1-5; tentatively, D is TRBD1 (5 bases). Germline loops: CDR1 MRHNA, CDR2 SNTAGT. The ends were cut back, 2 bases at V and 4 bases at J, with 12 bases in the middle. The CDR3 totals 15 residues. The chain's CDR3 is CASSDEVGTNQPQHF. CDR3 coding DNA: TGTGCCAGCAGTGACGAGGTAGGGACTAATCAGCCCCAGCATTTT.

This clone was recorded many times. This chain connects TRBV20-1 to TRBJ1-1; D not resolved. The CDR3 contains 11 residues. Germline V gene sequence: CDR1 DFQATT, CDR2 SNEGSKA (reference sequence). Trimming left V 0 bases short and J 6 bases short, with 5 bases between. CDR3 loop: CSARERPEAFF. As DNA, the CDR3 is TGCAGTGCTAGAGAAAGGCCTGAAGCTTTCTTT.

J is TRBJ2-1 and V is TRBV7-9, with D unclear. V shed 5 bases and J shed 8 bases, with 10 bases lying between them. Germline V gene data show CDR1 as SEHNR and CDR2 as FQNEAQ (reference sequence). CDR3 length equals 12 residues. CDR3 in DNA: TGTGCCAGCAGCCATATCCTCCATGAGCAGTTCTTC. Encoded protein: CASSHILHEQFF.

The CDR3 loop is CATSMGGSYEQYF. In DNA, the CDR3 is TGTGCCACCAGCATGGGGGGCTCGTACGAGCAGTACTTC. The chain recombines TRBV15 with TRBJ2-7; the D gene could be TRBD1 or TRBD2 (6 bases each). The CDR3 length is 13 residues. CDR1 is LNHNV, CDR2 YYDKDF, per germline (reference sequence). The V gene lost 4 bases and the J gene lost 4 bases, with 11 bases spanning the gap.

In the case of this clone: One end of the junction fails to match germline, which may point to a read error. This rearrangement joins TRBV6-1 to TRBJ2-2, with D perhaps TRBD2 (6 bases). Germline V gene sequence: CDR1 MNHNS, CDR2 SASEGT. The length of the CDR3 is 14 residues. CDR3 sequence reads: CASRSGTDTGGLFF. Here the CDR3 DNA reads TGTGCCAGCAGGTCGGGGACGGACACCGGGGGGCTGTTTTTT.

This sequence joins TRBV5-1 and TRBJ1-1; 8 bases agree with TRBD1. Germline V gene data show CDR1 as SGHRS and CDR2 as YFSETQ. Trimming removed 4 bases from V and 4 bases from J; junction bases left unmatched: 6. This CDR3 is built from 14 residues. Here the CDR3 DNA reads TGCGCCAGCAGCGGAGGACAGGGAGGCACTGAAGCTTTCTTT. Translation: CASSGGQGGTEAFF.

Note on this clone: A far larger clone differs by one base, so this is likely a read error. V gene TRBV18 combines with J gene TRBJ2-7; D is possibly TRBD1 (6 bases). The CDR3 is made up of 14 amino acids. Looked up from germline, CDR1 is KGHSH and CDR2 is LQKENI. V was cut by 2 bases and J by 5 bases, with 13 bases left in between. The CDR3: CASSPSWDTHEQYF. The DNA for the CDR3 is TGTGCCAGCTCACCATCCTGGGACACCCACGAGCAGTACTTC.

The genes are TRBV9 and TRBJ2-3, with D uncertain. Germline V gives CDR1 SGDLS, CDR2 YYNGEE. Trimming took off 4 bases at V and 6 bases at J, with 12 bases between the two ends. This CDR3 has 13 residues. CDR3 protein: CASSLAAADTQYF. The CDR3, as DNA: TGTGCCAGCAGCCTTGCGGCGGCGGATACGCAGTATTTT.

This rearrangement joins TRBV28 to TRBJ1-3, with a possible D match to TRBD1 (5 bases). The V and J ends lost 7 bases and 2 bases respectively, with 9 bases between them. This CDR3 has 13 amino acids. Germline CDR1 MDHEN, CDR2 SYDVKM. CDR3 residues: CASIVRAGNTIYF. CDR3 nucleotide sequence: TGTGCCAGCATAGTCAGGGCTGGAAACACCATATATTTT.

Of note for this clone: Other nucleotide sequences from this sample produce the same CDR3. This sequence joins TRBV11-2 and TRBJ2-1; no reliable D call. V was trimmed by 4 bases and J by 0 bases, leaving 10 bases between them. The germline V gene has CDR1 SGHAT and CDR2 FQNNGV. CDR3 length: 15 residues. The CDR3 DNA follows: TGTGCCAGCAGCTCTAAACTAAGCTCCTACAATGAGCAGTTCTTC. Translation gives CASSSKLSSYNEQFF.